The rows below give T cell receptor beta chains drawn from one sample of a study of somatic mutations in cytotoxic T cells in rheumatoid arthritis. The method was immunoSEQ multiplex PCR; TCRdb's version includes in-frame clones alone and lacks a portion of them. The sample lists about 29,000 clones; more than 85% were seen once. The sequenced material came from CD8+ T cells sorted from blood. Every receptor here comes from an adult with rheumatoid arthritis. CDR3s leave out the opening cysteine and the closing phenylalanine or tryptophan.

j_call	v_call	cdr3_aa
TRBJ2-2	TRBV2	ASSEGQNTGELF
TRBJ2-7	TRBV5-5	ASEPRLAGDEQY
TRBJ2-7	TRBV4-1	ASSQEWTGGLYEQY
TRBJ2-7	TRBV12-5	ASGLPQEYEQY
TRBJ1-2	TRBV28	ASARYETANYGYT
TRBJ2-6	TRBV29-1	SVKGGGANVLT
TRBJ2-7	TRBV6-5	ASSYLGTRYGEQY
TRBJ2-2	TRBV7-9	ASSPTGTSGFANTGELF
TRBJ2-3	TRBV5-3	ARGDSRRDTQY
TRBJ2-3	TRBV9	ASSVDGRLTDTQY
TRBJ2-1	TRBV11-3	ASSVTSGSSYNEQF
TRBJ2-1	TRBV27	ASSPTFRLAPHNEQF
TRBJ2-2	TRBV7-6	ASSLVGRELNTGELF
TRBJ1-3	TRBV7-9	ASIGRSGPHSGNTIY
TRBJ1-6	TRBV28	ASSSGGGGSPLH
TRBJ1-2	TRBV5-6	ASSEGTNYGYT
TRBJ2-2	TRBV5-3	ARSARLAEVTGELF
TRBJ2-3	TRBV15	ATSKGLAPDTQY
TRBJ1-2	TRBV7-9	ASSINRGVSTYSDGYT
TRBJ2-7	TRBV27	ASSLSGGGSSYEQY
TRBJ1-2	TRBV7-9	ASSQGSGDGYT
TRBJ2-6	TRBV7-9	ASSLVVSGANVLT
TRBJ1-2	TRBV28	ASSLFATGGNSYT
TRBJ1-1	TRBV19	ASLRGAGNTEAF
TRBJ1-2	TRBV9	ASSVGDYGYT
TRBJ1-5	TRBV7-1	ASSFRASLGPQH
TRBJ2-7	TRBV10-3	AISASIYEQY
TRBJ1-3	TRBV4-3	ASSQEVPLSSGNTIY
TRBJ1-1	TRBV28	ASSSYYDRRGTEAF
TRBJ2-6	TRBV2	ASSEPSTVFSGANVLT
TRBJ2-2	TRBV6-5	ASSLTETGELF
TRBJ2-7	TRBV5-4	ASSFGSSGSYEQY
TRBJ2-3	TRBV7-9	ASSLSERRWDTQY
TRBJ2-7	TRBV7-8	ASSLLAGGYEQY
TRBJ2-3	TRBV29-1	SVERSGTSTDTQY
TRBJ2-2	TRBV9	ASSLRTGGIGELF
TRBJ2-1	TRBV19	ASRGLDRNNEQF
TRBJ2-2	TRBV4-1	ASSHAANTGELF
TRBJ2-3	TRBV6-5	ASRLQGSDTQY
TRBJ2-3	TRBV7-9	ASSLQGHILSSTDTQY
TRBJ1-4	TRBV18	ASSPPRPDEKLF
TRBJ2-7	TRBV5-1	ASSLGGLTYEQY
TRBJ2-1	TRBV9	ASSVEGNEQF